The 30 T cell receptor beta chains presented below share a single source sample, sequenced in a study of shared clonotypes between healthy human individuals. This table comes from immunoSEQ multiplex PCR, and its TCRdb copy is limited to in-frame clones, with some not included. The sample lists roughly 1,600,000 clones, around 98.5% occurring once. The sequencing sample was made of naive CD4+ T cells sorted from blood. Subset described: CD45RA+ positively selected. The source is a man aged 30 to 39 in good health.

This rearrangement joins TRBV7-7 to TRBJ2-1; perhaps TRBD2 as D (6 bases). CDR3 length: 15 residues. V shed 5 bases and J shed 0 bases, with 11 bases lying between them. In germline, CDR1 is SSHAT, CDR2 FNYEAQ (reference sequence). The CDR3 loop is CASSVSGTSYNEQFF. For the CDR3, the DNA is TGTGCCAGCAGCGTTAGCGGCACCTCCTACAATGAGCAGTTCTTC.

The CDR3 sequence: CASSLGTGEQFF. The CDR3 nucleotides are TGTGCCAGTAGTCTAGGGACGGGAGAGCAGTTCTTC. The V gene is TRBV19, the J gene TRBJ2-1, with D possibly being TRBD1 or TRBD2 (5 bases each). V lost 5 bases and J lost 10, with 12 bases in between. CDR1 and CDR2 (germline): LNHDA, SQIVND (reference sequence). The CDR3 spans 12 residues. The variable domain in full, with the rest retrieved from reference TRBV19 and TRBJ2-1, is DGGITQSPKYLFRKEGQNVTLSCEQNLNHDAMYWYRQDPGQGLRLIYYSQIVNDFQKGDIAEGYSVSREKKESFPLTVTSAQKNPTAFYLCASSLGTGEQFFGPGTRLTVL.

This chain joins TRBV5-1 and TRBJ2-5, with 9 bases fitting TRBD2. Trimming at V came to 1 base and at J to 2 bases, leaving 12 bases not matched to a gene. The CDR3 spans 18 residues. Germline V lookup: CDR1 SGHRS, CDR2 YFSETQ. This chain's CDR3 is CASSLSGAGGPEQETQYF. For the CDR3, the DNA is TGCGCCAGCAGCTTGTCGGGCGCGGGAGGGCCTGAACAAGAGACCCAGTACTTC.

The CDR3 DNA sequence: TGTGCCAGCAGCCATAGCTTAGTGTTTCCTACAGATACGCAGTATTTT. This translates into CASSHSLVFPTDTQYF. This chain links TRBV13 with TRBJ2-3, with unresolved D. Trimming shortened V by 5 bases and J by 3 bases, and 18 bases separated the two germline ends. CDR1 is PRHDT and CDR2 is FYEKMQ in the germline V gene (reference sequence). This CDR3 has 16 residues.

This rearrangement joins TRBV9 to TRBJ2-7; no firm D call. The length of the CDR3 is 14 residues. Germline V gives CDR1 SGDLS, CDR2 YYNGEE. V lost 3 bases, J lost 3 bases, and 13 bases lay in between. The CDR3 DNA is TGTGCCAGCAGCGAGGCAGCCCTTGTCTACGAGCAGTACTTC. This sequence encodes CASSEAALVYEQYF.

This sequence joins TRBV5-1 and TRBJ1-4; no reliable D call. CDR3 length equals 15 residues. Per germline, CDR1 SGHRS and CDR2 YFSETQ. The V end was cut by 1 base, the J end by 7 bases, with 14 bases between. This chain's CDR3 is CASSLSRGGSEKLFF. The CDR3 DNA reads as TGCGCCAGCAGCTTGTCCCGGGGAGGGTCTGAAAAACTGTTTTTT.

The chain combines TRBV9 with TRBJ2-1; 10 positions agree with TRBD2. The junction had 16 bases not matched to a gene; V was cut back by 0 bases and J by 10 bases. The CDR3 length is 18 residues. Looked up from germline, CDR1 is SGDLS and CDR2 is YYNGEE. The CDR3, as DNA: TGTGCCAGCAGCGTAGTATCGAACAGCCCAGTAGCGGGAGGAGAGCAGTTCTTC. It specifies CASSVVSNSPVAGGEQFF.

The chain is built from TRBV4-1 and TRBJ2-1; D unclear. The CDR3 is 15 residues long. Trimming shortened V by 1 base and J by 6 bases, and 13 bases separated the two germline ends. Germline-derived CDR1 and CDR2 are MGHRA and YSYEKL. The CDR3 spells CASSQGAGGSNEQFF. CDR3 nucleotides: TGCGCCAGCAGCCAAGGAGCCGGCGGATCCAATGAGCAGTTCTTC.

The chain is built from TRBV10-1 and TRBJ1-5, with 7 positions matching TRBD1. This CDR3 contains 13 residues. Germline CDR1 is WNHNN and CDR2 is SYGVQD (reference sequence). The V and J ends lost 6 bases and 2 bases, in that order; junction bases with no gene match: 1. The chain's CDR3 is CASSGQGNQPQHF. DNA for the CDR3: TGCGCCAGCAGCGGACAGGGCAATCAGCCCCAGCATTTT.

CDR3 amino acids: CASRATGREGTGELFF. CDR3 nucleotides: TGTGCCAGCAGAGCGACGGGGCGGGAGGGCACCGGGGAGCTGTTTTTT. The rearrangement joins TRBV9 to TRBJ2-2; 9 nucleotides agree with TRBD2. Germline CDR1 SGDLS, CDR2 YYNGEE. The CDR3 consists of 16 residues. Losses at the gene ends were 5 bases for V and 4 bases for J; bases not matched to a gene: 9.

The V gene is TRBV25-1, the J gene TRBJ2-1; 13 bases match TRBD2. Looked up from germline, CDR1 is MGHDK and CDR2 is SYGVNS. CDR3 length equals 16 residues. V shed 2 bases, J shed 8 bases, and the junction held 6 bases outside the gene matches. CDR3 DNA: TGTGCCAGCAGTGAAACTAGCGGGAGGGCCTCCGATGAGCAGTTCTTC. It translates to CASSETSGRASDEQFF. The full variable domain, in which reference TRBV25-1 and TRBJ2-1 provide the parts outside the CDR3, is EADIYQTPRYLVIGTGKKITLECSQTMGHDKMYWYQQDPGMELHLIHYSYGVNSTEKGDLSSESTVSRIRTEHFPLTLESARPSHTSQYLCASSETSGRASDEQFFGPGTRLTVL.

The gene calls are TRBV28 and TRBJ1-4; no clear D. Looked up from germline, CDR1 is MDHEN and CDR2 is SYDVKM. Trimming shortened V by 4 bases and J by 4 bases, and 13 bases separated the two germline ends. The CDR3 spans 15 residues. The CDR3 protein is CASSSPRPINEKLFF. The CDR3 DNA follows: TGTGCCAGCAGTTCGCCGAGGCCTATTAATGAAAAACTGTTTTTT.

CDR3 sequence: CASSRGGRLYEQYF. The CDR3 DNA sequence: TGTGCCAGTAGTAGAGGGGGGAGACTCTACGAGCAGTACTTC. The V call is TRBV19, the J call TRBJ2-7; tentatively, D is TRBD1 or TRBD2 (6 bases each). The V and J ends lost 4 bases and 3 bases respectively, with 13 bases between them. Germline V CDR1 and CDR2: LNHDA, SQIVND (reference sequence). The CDR3 totals 14 residues.

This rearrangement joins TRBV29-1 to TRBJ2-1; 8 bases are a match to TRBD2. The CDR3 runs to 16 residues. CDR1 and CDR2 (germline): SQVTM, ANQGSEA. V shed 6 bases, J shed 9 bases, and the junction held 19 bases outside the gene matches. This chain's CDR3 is CSVDGAIAGKGGEQFF. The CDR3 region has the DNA TGCAGCGTCGACGGCGCTATAGCGGGAAAAGGGGGTGAGCAGTTCTTC.

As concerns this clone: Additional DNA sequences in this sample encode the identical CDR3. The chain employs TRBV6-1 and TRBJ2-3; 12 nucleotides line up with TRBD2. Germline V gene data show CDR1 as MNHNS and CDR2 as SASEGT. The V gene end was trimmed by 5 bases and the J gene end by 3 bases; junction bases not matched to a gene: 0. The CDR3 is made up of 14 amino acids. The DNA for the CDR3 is TGTGCCAGCAGTACTAGCGGGAGGACAGATACGCAGTATTTT. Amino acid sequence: CASSTSGRTDTQYF.

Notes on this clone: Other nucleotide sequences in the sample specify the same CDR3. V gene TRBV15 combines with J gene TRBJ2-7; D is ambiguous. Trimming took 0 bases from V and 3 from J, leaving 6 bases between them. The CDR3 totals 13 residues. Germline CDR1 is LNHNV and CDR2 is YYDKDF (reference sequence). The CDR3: CATSRDPDYEQYF. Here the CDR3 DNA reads TGTGCCACCAGCAGAGACCCAGACTACGAGCAGTACTTC.

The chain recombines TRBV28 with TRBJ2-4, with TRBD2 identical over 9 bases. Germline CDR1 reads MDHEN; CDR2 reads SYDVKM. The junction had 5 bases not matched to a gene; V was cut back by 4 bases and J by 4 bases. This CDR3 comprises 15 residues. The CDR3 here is CASSWREGRKNIQYF. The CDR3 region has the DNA TGTGCCAGCAGTTGGCGGGAGGGCCGGAAAAACATTCAGTACTTC. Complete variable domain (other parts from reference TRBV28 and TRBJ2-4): DVKVTQSSRYLVKRTGEKVFLECVQDMDHENMFWYRQDPGLGLRLIYFSYDVKMKEKGDIPEGYSVSREKKERFSLILESASTNQTSMYLCASSWREGRKNIQYFGAGTRLSVL.

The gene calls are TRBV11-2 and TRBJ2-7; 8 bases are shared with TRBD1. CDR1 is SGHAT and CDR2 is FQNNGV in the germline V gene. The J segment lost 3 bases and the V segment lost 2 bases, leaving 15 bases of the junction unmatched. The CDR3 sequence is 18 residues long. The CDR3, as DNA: TGTGCCAGCAGCTTAATTCCCCACGGACAGGGTTGGAACTACGAGCAGTACTTC. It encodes CASSLIPHGQGWNYEQYF.

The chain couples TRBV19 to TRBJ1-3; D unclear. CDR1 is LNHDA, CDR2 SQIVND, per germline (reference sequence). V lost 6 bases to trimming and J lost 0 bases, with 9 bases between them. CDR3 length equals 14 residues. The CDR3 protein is CASRELNSGNTIYF. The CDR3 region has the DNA TGTGCCAGTAGGGAATTGAACTCTGGAAACACCATATATTTT.

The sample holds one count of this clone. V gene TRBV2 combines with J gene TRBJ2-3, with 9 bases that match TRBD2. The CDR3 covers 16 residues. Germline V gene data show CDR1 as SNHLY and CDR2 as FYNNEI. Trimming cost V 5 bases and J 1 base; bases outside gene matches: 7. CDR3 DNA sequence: TGTGCCAGCAGTCCCTTAGCGGGAGTTGGCACAGATACGCAGTATTTT. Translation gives CASSPLAGVGTDTQYF.

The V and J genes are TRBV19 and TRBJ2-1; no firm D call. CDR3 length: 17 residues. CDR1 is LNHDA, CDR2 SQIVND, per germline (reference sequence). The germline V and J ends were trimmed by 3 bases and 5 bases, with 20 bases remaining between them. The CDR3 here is CASSIAPTGVGDNEQFF. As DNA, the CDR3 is TGTGCCAGTAGTATCGCCCCGACTGGGGTTGGCGACAATGAGCAGTTCTTC.

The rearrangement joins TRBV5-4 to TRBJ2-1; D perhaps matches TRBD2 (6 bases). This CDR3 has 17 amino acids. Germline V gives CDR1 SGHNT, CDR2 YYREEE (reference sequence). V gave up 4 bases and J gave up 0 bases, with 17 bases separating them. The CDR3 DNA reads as TGTGCCAGCAGCCCACGCGGGGTATTAAGCTCCTACAATGAGCAGTTCTTC. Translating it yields CASSPRGVLSSYNEQFF.

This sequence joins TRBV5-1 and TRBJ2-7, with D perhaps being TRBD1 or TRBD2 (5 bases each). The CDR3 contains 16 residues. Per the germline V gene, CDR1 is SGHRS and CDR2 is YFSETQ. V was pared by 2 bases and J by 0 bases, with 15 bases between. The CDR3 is CASSLSPLGTSYEQYF. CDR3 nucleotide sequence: TGCGCCAGCAGCTTATCTCCTTTAGGGACCTCCTACGAGCAGTACTTC. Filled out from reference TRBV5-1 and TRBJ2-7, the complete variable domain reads KAGVTQTPRYLIKTRGQQVTLSCSPISGHRSVSWYQQTPGQGLQFLFEYFSETQRNKGNFPGRFSGRQFSNSRSEMNVSTLELGDSALYLCASSLSPLGTSYEQYFGPGTRLTVT.

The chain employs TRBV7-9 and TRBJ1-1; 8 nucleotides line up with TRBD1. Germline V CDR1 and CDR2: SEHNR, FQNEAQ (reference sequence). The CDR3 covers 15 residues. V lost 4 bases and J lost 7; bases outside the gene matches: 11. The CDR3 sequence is CASSSRADREIEAFF. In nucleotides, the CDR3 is TGTGCCAGCAGCTCTAGAGCGGACAGGGAGATTGAAGCTTTCTTT.

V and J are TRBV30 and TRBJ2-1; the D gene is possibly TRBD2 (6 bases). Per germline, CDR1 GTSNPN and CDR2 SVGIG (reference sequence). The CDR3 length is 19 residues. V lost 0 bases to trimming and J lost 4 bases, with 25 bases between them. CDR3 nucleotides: TGTGCCTGGAGTGTACAACGGGGGAGGATAGGCGGTGATTACAATGAGCAGTTCTTC. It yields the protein CAWSVQRGRIGGDYNEQFF.

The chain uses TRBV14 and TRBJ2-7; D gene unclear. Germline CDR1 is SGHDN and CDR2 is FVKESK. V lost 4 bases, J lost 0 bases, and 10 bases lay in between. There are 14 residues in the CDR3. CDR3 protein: CASSPLATSYEQYF. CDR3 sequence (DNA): TGTGCCAGCAGCCCCCTCGCAACCTCCTACGAGCAGTACTTC.

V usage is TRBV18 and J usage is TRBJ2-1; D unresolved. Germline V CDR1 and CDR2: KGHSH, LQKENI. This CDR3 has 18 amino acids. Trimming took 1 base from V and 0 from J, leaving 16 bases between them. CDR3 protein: CASSPLPFSRSSYNEQFF. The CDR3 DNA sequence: TGTGCCAGCTCACCACTCCCCTTTAGCAGAAGCTCCTACAATGAGCAGTTCTTC.

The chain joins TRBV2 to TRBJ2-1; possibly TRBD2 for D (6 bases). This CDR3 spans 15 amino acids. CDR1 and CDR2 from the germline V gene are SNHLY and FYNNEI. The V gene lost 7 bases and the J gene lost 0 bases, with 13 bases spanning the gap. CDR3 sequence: CASNKGGNSYNEQFF. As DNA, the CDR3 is TGTGCCAGCAACAAGGGCGGGAACTCCTACAATGAGCAGTTCTTC.

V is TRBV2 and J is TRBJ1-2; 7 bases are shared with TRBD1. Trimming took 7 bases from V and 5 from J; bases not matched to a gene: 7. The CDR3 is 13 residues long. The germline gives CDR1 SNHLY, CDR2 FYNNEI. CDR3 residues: CASIPTGRYGYTF. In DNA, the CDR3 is TGTGCCAGCATTCCGACAGGGAGGTATGGCTACACCTTC.

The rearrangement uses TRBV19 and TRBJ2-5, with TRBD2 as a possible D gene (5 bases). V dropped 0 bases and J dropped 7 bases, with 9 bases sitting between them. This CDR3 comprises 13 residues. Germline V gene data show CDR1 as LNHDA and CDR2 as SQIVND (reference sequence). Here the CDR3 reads CASSIDGGGTQYF. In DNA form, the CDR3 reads TGTGCCAGTAGTATAGATGGCGGAGGGACCCAGTACTTC.